This T cell receptor beta chain was observed in a study of human T cells and chemical hapten exposure (dated by TCRdb to the early 2020s). Regarding the study in general: For sensitization, 2% DPC in acetone was applied to a 2 cm by 2 cm area of upper inner arm skin. Weekly therapeutic DPC doses were additionally applied to the scalp of patients throughout the roughly 24-week study period. Patch tests used Finn chambers with 0.01% DPC on the upper back, scored after 6 days by International Contact Dermatitis Research Group standards. The patient cohort, mostly female, included alopecia areata with under or over 50% scalp involvement, alopecia totalis and alopecia universalis. Libraries were pooled for sequencing, and per-sample TCR yields varied mainly because of small differences in library volumes within the pool. In alopecia patients, the study followed how the peripheral blood TCR repertoire changed in vivo over primary and secondary sensitization to diphenylcyclopropenone (DPC), a hapten. Blood samples were taken from patients before sensitization (week 0) and then at 2, 6 and about 24 weeks after DPC sensitization. For TCR sequencing, blood came from some 31 alopecia patients at anywhere from one to four time points (pre-sensitization, 2, 6 and 24 weeks).

The library was prepared using RACE. The instrument was a NextSeq 500. During library preparation, unique molecular identifiers were attached to individual cDNA molecules so that TCRs could be counted in a quantitative, reproducible way. For every blood RNA sample, sequencing covered both the TCR alpha and TCR beta chains. Per the authors' processing: Samples had a median of about 90,000 TCRs, with a range from roughly 23,224 to 700,000. V, J and CDR3 annotation of the TCR reads was performed with the Decombinator software suite. To make PS versus PT1 abundance plots, every sample was subsampled to the same number of TCRs (28,000). TCRs were defined as expanded if absent before sensitization and observed at least eight times at the 2-week time point. TCRdb passed the public sequencing reads through fastp at Q25 and MiXCR, retaining productive beta sequences. Here each entry gathers all rows of one CDR3 protein and keeps the most common genes and DNA. These V and J calls derive from TCRdb rather than the authors' analysis. The sample table holds roughly 52,000 distinct CDR3 sequences, of which 9.5% to 10% were seen once. The top ten constitute approximately 1.6% of the sample.

To note about this clonotype: This receptor's antigen is unknown. Nothing much larger sits one base from this clone, and base qualities are not available.

Overall study outcomes, separate from this receptor: A positive correlation was found between the number of PT1 expanded TCRs and patch test score, with significance reached at thresholds 8, 16 and 32 but not 4. Compared with pre-sensitization or healthy control sets, expanded TCRs formed significantly more large CDR3 similarity clusters, which is consistent with antigen-driven responses. The number of TCRs above 1 in 1000 frequency did not change with DPC sensitization; there was no evidence of global repertoire structure alterations. After repeated subsampling, changes were observed in the strength of the expansion versus patch-test correlation and in the threshold at which the correlation became significant. Because all patients had alopecia, a presumed autoimmune disease, the immune response of the patients might differ from that of healthy individuals.

The intended sense of this specimen's time point label: patch test 2, 6 weeks after DPC sensitization. This specimen's treatment or condition label, per the study, means: therapeutic diphenylcyclopropenone sensitization with weekly scalp DPC. At each patch-test visit, blood was drawn before the patch test was applied. Patients were considered eligible if aged 18 to 70, diagnosed with alopecia and deemed suitable for DPC therapy, and patients were excluded if pregnant. Total RNA was extracted from unfractionated whole blood that had been collected in Tempus Blood RNA tubes. Clipping removes 8 bases from V and 8 bases from J, with 11 as the unmatched junction base count. Reading the germline V gene (reference sequence) gives CDR1 MNHEY and CDR2 SMNVEV. There are 15 amino acids in the CDR3, from cysteine to phenylalanine inclusive. Left in the record is the CDR3 DNA by itself, 45 bases read in frame from the first base.

The source of this sequence is a woman in her forties or fifties with alopecia areata. Some clones in this sample may be carry-over from other donors' samples. This specimen consisted of whole blood, obtained in connection with sensitization to the hapten diphenylcyclopropenone (DPC). The V and J genes are TRBV27 and TRBJ2-3, with 12 central nucleotides matching TRBD2. The CDR3 amino acid sequence is: CASGGLAGGPSTQYF. The base sequence is TGTGCCAGCGGTGGGCTAGCGGGAGGGCCGTCTACGCAGTATTTT.